This TCR beta chain was sequenced during a study of identical twins. MiXCR, applied by TCRdb to the 5' RACE reads, yields one record per CDR3 protein. The sample gives fewer than 450,000 distinct CDR3 sequences, 9% to 10% of which show up once; around 8.6% is in the top ten. General observations from the study: Shared out-of-frame alpha sequences (those common to twins) showed excess low generation probability. Insertions ran lower in abundant cord blood beta clonotypes, though not in memory repertoires. Findings depended on cross-sectional statistics rather than tracking the same donors.

Notes on this clonotype: Its antigen is unknown.

Germline values: CDR1 MNHEY, CDR2 SMNVEV (reference sequence). Trimming removed 4 bases at V and 4 bases at J, with 11 bases between. The CDR3 totals 13 residues. This clonotype was obtained from a woman aged 50 to 60 in good health. V usage is TRBV27 and J usage is TRBJ2-7, with D maybe TRBD1 (6 bases). Sequencing used naive T cells sorted from blood. The CDR3 protein is CASSYNRAYEQYF. The DNA of the CDR3 is TGTGCCAGCAGTTACAACAGGGCGTACGAGCAGTACTTC.